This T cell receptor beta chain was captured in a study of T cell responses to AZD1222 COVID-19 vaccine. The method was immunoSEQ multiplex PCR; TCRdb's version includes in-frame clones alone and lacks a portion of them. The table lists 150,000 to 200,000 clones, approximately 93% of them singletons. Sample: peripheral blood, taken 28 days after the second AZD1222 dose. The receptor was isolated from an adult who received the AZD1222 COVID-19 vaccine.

The CDR3: CASSYGGPGPGEAFF. CDR3 in DNA: TGTGCCAGCAGTTATGGGGGCCCTGGGCCCGGAGAAGCTTTCTTT. This rearrangement joins TRBV6-5 to TRBJ1-1, with D perhaps matching TRBD1 (6 bases). From germline, CDR1 is MNHEY and CDR2 SVGAGI. The CDR3 has 15 residues. V shed 3 bases and J shed 8 bases, with 19 bases lying between them.